The TCR beta chain described here comes from a study of blood T cell repertoires in COVID-19. Overall study context: The origin of the acute and convalescent COVID-19 samples was the United States, Italy and Spain. T cells, B-cell-depleted T cells, or PBMCs provided the cDNA or gDNA that served as material.

Profiled with immunoSEQ multiplex PCR; TCRdb holds only in-frame clones, not every one. The table includes approximately 350,000 clones, 80% to 85% detected once. This CDR3 has 13 amino acids. CDR1 and CDR2 from the germline V gene are SGHVS and FNYEAQ. J lost 7 bases, V lost 5 bases, and 5 bases had no gene match. All enrollees were roughly 18 to 90 years old and from roughly 22 US areas. In assigning cohorts, the study relied on participant-reported clinical history. The source material was PBMCs or T cells enriched from blood (not recorded which). The origin of this receptor is a woman aged 45 to 65 who had recovered from COVID-19. This chain links TRBV7-6 with TRBJ1-5; 7 bases map to TRBD1. The CDR3 here is CASSQTGTQPQHF. DNA of the CDR3: TGTGCCAGCAGCCAGACAGGGACCCAGCCCCAGCATTTT.